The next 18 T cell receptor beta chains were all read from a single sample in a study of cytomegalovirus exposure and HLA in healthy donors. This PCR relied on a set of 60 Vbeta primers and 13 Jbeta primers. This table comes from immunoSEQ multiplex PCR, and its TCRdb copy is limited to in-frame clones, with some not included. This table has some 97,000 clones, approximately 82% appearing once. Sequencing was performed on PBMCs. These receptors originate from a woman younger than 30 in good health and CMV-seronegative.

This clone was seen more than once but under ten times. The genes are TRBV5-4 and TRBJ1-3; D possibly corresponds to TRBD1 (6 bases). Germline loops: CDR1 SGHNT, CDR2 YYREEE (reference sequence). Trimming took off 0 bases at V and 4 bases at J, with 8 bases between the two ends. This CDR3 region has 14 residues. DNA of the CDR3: TGTGCCAGCAGCTTGGACACAGGGGGAAACACCATATATTTT. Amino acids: CASSLDTGGNTIYF.

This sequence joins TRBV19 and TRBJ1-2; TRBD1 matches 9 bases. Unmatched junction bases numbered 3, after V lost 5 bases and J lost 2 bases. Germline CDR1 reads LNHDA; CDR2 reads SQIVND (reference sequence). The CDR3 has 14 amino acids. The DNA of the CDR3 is TGTGCCAGTAGTCCCGGGACAGGGAACTATGGCTACACCTTC. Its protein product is CASSPGTGNYGYTF.

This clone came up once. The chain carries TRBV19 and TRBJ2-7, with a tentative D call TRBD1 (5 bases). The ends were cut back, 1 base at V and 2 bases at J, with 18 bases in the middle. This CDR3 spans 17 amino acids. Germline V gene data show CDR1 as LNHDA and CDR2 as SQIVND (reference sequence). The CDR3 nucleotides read TGTGCCAGTAGTATAGCCCTACAGGCCCATGGGCCCTACGAGCAGTACTTC. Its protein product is CASSIALQAHGPYEQYF.

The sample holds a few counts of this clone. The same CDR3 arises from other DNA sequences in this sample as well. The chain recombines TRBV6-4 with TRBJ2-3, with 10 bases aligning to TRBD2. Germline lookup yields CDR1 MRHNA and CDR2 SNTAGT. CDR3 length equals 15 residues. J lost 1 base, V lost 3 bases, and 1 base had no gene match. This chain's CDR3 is CASSETSGGTDTQYF. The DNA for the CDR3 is TGTGCCAGCAGTGAAACTAGCGGGGGCACAGATACGCAGTATTTT.

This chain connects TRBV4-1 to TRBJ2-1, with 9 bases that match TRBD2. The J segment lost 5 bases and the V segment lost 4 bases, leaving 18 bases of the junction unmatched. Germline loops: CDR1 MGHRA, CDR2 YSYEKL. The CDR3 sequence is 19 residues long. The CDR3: CASSPSGLGREGLNNEQFF. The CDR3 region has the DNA TGCGCCAGCAGCCCTAGTGGGCTAGGGCGGGAGGGGCTAAACAATGAGCAGTTCTTC.

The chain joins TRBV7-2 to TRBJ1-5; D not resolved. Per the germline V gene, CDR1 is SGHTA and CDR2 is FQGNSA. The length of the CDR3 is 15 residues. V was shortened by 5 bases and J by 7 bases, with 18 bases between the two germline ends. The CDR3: CASSQWRGWEQPQHF. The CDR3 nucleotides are TGTGCCAGCAGCCAATGGCGGGGATGGGAACAGCCCCAGCATTTT.

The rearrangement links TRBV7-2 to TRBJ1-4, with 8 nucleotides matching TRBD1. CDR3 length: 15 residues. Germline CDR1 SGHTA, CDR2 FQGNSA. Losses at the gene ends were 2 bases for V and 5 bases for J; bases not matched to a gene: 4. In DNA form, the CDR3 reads TGTGCCAGCAGCTTAACGACAGGGGCGAATGAAAAACTGTTTTTT. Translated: CASSLTTGANEKLFF.

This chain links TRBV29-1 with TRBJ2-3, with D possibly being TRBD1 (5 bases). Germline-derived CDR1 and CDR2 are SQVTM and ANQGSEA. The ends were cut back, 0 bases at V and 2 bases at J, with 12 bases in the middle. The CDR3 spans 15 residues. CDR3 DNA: TGCAGCGTTGAAGAAACAGGCCGGTCCACAGATACGCAGTATTTT. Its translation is CSVEETGRSTDTQYF.

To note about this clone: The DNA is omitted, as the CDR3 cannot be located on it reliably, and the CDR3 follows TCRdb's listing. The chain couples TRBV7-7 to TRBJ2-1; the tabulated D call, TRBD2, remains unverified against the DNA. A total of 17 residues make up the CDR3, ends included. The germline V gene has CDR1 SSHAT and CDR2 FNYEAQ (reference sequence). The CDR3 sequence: CASSLFLSSTGGGEQFF.

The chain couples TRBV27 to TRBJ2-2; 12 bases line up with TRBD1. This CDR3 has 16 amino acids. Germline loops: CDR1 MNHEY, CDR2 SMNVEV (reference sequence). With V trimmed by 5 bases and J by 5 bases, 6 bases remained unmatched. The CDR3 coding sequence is TGTGCCAGCAGTCCACCGGGACAGGGGGCGACCGGGGAGCTGTTTTTT. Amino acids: CASSPPGQGATGELFF.

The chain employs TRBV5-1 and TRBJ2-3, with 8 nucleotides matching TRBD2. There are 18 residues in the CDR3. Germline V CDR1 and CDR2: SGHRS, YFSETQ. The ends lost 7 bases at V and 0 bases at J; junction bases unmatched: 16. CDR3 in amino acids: CASSSSGGGKISTDTQYF. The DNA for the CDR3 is TGCGCCAGCTCGTCCTCCGGGGGGGGGAAGATTAGCACAGATACGCAGTATTTT.

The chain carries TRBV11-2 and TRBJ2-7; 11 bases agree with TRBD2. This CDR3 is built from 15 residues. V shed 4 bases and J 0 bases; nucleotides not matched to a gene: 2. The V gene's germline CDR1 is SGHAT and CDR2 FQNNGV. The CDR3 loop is CASSSGTSGSYEQYF. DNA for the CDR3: TGTGCCAGCAGCTCCGGGACTAGCGGCTCCTACGAGCAGTACTTC.

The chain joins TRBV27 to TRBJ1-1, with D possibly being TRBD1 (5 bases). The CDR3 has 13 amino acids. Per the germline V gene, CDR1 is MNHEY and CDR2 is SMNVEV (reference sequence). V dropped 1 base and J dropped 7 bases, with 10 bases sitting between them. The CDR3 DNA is TGTGCCAGCAGTTTATTCAGGGTGGGTGAAGCTTTCTTT. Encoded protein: CASSLFRVGEAFF.

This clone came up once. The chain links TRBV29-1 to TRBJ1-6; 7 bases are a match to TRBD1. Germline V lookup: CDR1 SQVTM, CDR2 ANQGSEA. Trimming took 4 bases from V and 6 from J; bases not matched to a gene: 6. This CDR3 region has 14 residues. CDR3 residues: CSVAPGQSNSPLHF. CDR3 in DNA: TGCAGCGTTGCTCCGGGACAGTCTAATTCACCCCTCCACTTT.

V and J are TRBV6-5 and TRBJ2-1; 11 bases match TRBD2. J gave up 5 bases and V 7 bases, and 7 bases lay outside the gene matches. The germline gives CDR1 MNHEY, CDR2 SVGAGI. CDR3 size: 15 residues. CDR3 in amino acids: CASKVTSGGHNEQFF. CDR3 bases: TGTGCCAGCAAAGTCACTAGCGGGGGCCACAATGAGCAGTTCTTC.

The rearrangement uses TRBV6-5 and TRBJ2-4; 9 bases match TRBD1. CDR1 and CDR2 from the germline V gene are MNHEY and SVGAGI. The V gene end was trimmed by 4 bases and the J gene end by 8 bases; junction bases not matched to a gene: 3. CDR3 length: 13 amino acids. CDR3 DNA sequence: TGTGCCAGCAGTTCCCGGGACAGGGACATTCAGTACTTC. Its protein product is CASSSRDRDIQYF.

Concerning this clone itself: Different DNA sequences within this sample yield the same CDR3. CDR3 region: CASSVTGTSGRKSPYEQYF. In DNA, the CDR3 is TGCGCCAGCAGTGTCACCGGGACTAGCGGGAGAAAATCCCCCTACGAGCAGTACTTC. The rearrangement uses TRBV10-2 and TRBJ2-7, with TRBD2 matching 14 bases. V shed 4 bases, J shed 2 bases, and the junction held 13 bases outside the gene matches. This CDR3 contains 19 residues. Germline lookup yields CDR1 WSHSY and CDR2 SAAADI.

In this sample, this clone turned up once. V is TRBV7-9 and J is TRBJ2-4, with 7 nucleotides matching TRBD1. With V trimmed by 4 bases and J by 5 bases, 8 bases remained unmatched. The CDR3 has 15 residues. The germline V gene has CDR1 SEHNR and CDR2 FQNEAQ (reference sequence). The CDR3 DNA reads TGTGCCAGCAGCTCCCAAAGGCAGGGGGAAAACATTCAGTACTTC. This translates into CASSSQRQGENIQYF. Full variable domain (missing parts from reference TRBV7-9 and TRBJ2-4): DTGVSQNPRHKITKRGQNVTFRCDPISEHNRLYWYRQTLGQGPEFLTYFQNEAQLEKSRLLSDRFSAERPKGSFSTLEIQRTEQGDSAMYLCASSSQRQGENIQYFGAGTRLSVL.